The 26 T cell receptor beta chains listed next were all sequenced from one sample in a study of control samples from healthy donors and cancer patients. Only in-frame clones appear in the TCRdb table, and some are missing; sequencing was by immunoSEQ multiplex PCR. This table has about 140,000 clones, 88% appearing once. The sample taken for sequencing was blood. The receptor source for this set is a man younger than 35 in good health.

The chain links TRBV19 to TRBJ1-4; no definite D call. Germline CDR1 reads LNHDA; CDR2 reads SQIVND (reference sequence). Trimming pared 6 bases from V and 4 bases from J, leaving 6 bases between. The CDR3 is made up of 12 amino acids. The CDR3 sequence is CASSDLNEKLFF. DNA for the CDR3: TGTGCCAGTAGCGACCTTAATGAAAAACTGTTTTTT.

The V call is TRBV5-4, the J call TRBJ1-2; D ambiguous. The CDR3 has 13 amino acids. V was clipped by 0 bases and J by 4 bases, with 7 bases between them. The germline CDR1 and CDR2 sequences are SGHNT and YYREEE (reference sequence). In DNA form, the CDR3 reads TGTGCCAGCAGCTTGGCCAATGGCTATGGCTACACCTTC. Its protein product is CASSLANGYGYTF.

This chain joins TRBV7-9 and TRBJ2-2; no definite D call. This CDR3 is 11 amino acids long. CDR1 and CDR2 from the germline V gene are SEHNR and FQNEAQ (reference sequence). V lost 3 bases, J lost 4 bases, and 0 bases lay in between. The CDR3 spells CASSFTGELFF. CDR3 DNA sequence: TGTGCCAGCAGCTTCACCGGGGAGCTGTTTTTT.

The rearrangement links TRBV24-1 to TRBJ2-3, with 7 bases that match TRBD2. The V segment lost 1 base and the J segment 3 bases; nucleotides outside the gene matches: 6. The germline gives CDR1 KGHDR, CDR2 SFDVKD. This CDR3 is 16 amino acids long. Here the CDR3 reads CATSDLRQGGTDTQYF. The CDR3 DNA reads as TGTGCCACCAGTGATTTAAGGCAGGGAGGGACAGATACGCAGTATTTT.

The chain links TRBV19 to TRBJ1-4; 9 bases line up with TRBD1. The ends lost 5 bases at V and 12 bases at J; junction bases unmatched: 7. The germline V gene encodes CDR1 LNHDA and CDR2 SQIVND (reference sequence). The CDR3 covers 13 residues. The CDR3 reads CASSGDRVGELFF. CDR3 coding DNA: TGTGCCAGTAGTGGGGACAGGGTCGGAGAACTGTTTTTT.

This CDR3 is CASTKGWDSSYEQYF. The CDR3 region has the DNA TGTGCCAGCACCAAAGGGTGGGACAGCTCCTACGAGCAGTACTTC. The chain carries TRBV4-2 and TRBJ2-7; 7 positions agree with TRBD1. CDR1 LGHNA and CDR2 YNFKEQ come from the germline V gene. With V trimmed by 7 bases and J by 0 bases, 9 bases remained unmatched. The CDR3 covers 15 residues.

CDR3 region: CATTRVTEAFF. The CDR3 DNA reads TGTGCCACCACTCGGGTCACTGAAGCTTTCTTT. This sequence joins TRBV28 and TRBJ1-1; D remains unclear. Deletions cut 10 bases from V and 4 bases from J, with 10 bases between. The CDR3 extends over 11 amino acids. Germline CDR1 is MDHEN and CDR2 is SYDVKM.

The V call is TRBV28, the J call TRBJ1-2; no firm D call. The CDR3 consists of 16 residues. Germline CDR1 MDHEN, CDR2 SYDVKM. V was pared by 3 bases and J by 6 bases, with 20 bases between. The CDR3 sequence is CASSLAQVRARNGYTF. Here the CDR3 DNA reads TGTGCCAGCAGTTTGGCGCAGGTGAGGGCGAGAAATGGCTACACCTTC.

The V call is TRBV19, the J call TRBJ1-1, with D unclear. Trimming removed 5 bases from V and 4 bases from J, with 11 bases in between. Germline CDR1 reads LNHDA; CDR2 reads SQIVND (reference sequence). The CDR3 loop spans 13 amino acids. The DNA of the CDR3 is TGTGCCAGTAGTTTTCATCCGGGCACTGAAGCTTTCTTT. This sequence encodes CASSFHPGTEAFF.

V is TRBV12-3 or TRBV12-4 and J is TRBJ1-2; D not certain. V gave up 7 bases and J gave up 1 base, with 7 bases separating them. The CDR3 sequence is 12 residues long. The CDR3 loop is CASTGDNYGYTF. For the CDR3, the DNA is TGTGCCAGCACCGGGGATAACTATGGCTACACCTTC.

CDR3: CASSVGGQGFSNEQFF. CDR3 bases: TGTGCCAGCAGCGTTGGAGGACAGGGTTTTTCGAATGAGCAGTTCTTC. The gene calls are TRBV9 and TRBJ2-1; TRBD1 matches at 8 bases. The CDR3 extends over 16 amino acids. V shed 2 bases, J shed 7 bases, and the junction held 11 bases outside the gene matches. Germline lookup yields CDR1 SGDLS and CDR2 YYNGEE.

The chain has TRBV4-1 and TRBJ1-2; 8 positions match TRBD1. Trimming cost V 4 bases and J 3 bases; bases outside gene matches: 7. The CDR3 is 15 residues long. CDR1 and CDR2 (germline): MGHRA, YSYEKL. Here the CDR3 DNA reads TGCGCCAGCAGCCGACAGACAGGGGAGCACTATGGCTACACCTTC. It specifies CASSRQTGEHYGYTF.

This clone was seen a single time. The V call is TRBV28, the J call TRBJ2-1, with D perhaps TRBD1 or TRBD2 (5 bases each). This CDR3 region has 14 residues. Germline-derived CDR1 and CDR2 are MDHEN and SYDVKM. Trimming cost V 4 bases and J 2 bases, with 9 bases left between them. The CDR3 protein is CASSWGSPYNEQFF. The DNA of the CDR3 is TGTGCCAGCAGTTGGGGGTCACCCTACAATGAGCAGTTCTTC.

The CDR3 DNA follows: TGTGCCAGCAGCGTAAGCAGGGGGAATGAAAAACTGTTTTTT. Protein: CASSVSRGNEKLFF. This sequence joins TRBV9 and TRBJ1-4; TRBD1 matches at 7 bases. This CDR3 comprises 14 residues. Germline V gene lookup returns CDR1 SGDLS and CDR2 YYNGEE. V lost 1 base and J lost 5; bases outside the gene matches: 2. Filled out from reference TRBV9 and TRBJ1-4, the complete variable domain reads DSGVTQTPKHLITATGQRVTLRCSPRSGDLSVYWYQQSLDQGLQFLIQYYNGEERAKGNILERFSAQQFPDLHSELNLSSLELGDSALYFCASSVSRGNEKLFFGSGTQLSVL.

The CDR3 protein is CATGQFTGELFF. The CDR3 DNA sequence: TGTGCCACAGGACAATTCACCGGGGAGCTGTTTTTT. The V and J genes are TRBV15 and TRBJ2-2; a possible D gene is TRBD1 (5 bases). Germline V gives CDR1 LNHNV, CDR2 YYDKDF (reference sequence). The V end lost 9 bases, the J end lost 4 bases, and 9 bases lay between the germline ends. The CDR3 sequence is 12 residues long.

This chain joins TRBV2 and TRBJ2-1; D call uncertain. This CDR3 comprises 15 residues. Trimming stripped 8 bases from V and 3 bases from J, with 17 bases between. CDR1 and CDR2 from the germline V gene are SNHLY and FYNNEI. CDR3 residues: CASQPGPTNYNEQFF. CDR3 DNA: TGTGCCAGCCAACCGGGCCCGACGAACTACAATGAGCAGTTCTTC.

V and J are TRBV28 and TRBJ1-1, with TRBD1 identical over 7 bases. Germline lookup yields CDR1 MDHEN and CDR2 SYDVKM. The V gene end was trimmed by 3 bases and the J gene end by 1 base; junction bases not matched to a gene: 8. The CDR3 covers 16 residues. Written as DNA, the CDR3 is TGTGCCAGCAGTTTCCTCCAGGACAGGCGGAACACTGAAGCTTTCTTT. Translation: CASSFLQDRRNTEAFF. The full variable domain, its missing parts supplied by reference TRBV28 and TRBJ1-1, is DVKVTQSSRYLVKRTGEKVFLECVQDMDHENMFWYRQDPGLGLRLIYFSYDVKMKEKGDIPEGYSVSREKKERFSLILESASTNQTSMYLCASSFLQDRRNTEAFFGQGTRLTVV.

This clone has more than one count but fewer than ten. The junction departs from germline at one end; a sequencing error may be responsible. The gene calls are TRBV15 and TRBJ1-1; possible D gene TRBD1, 5 bases. Germline assignment: CDR1 LNHNV and CDR2 YYDKDF (reference sequence). The CDR3 contains 14 residues. The CDR3 here is CATCRDRMNTEAFF. The CDR3 nucleotides read TGTGCCACCTGCAGGGACCGCATGAACACTGAAGCTTTCTTT.

This rearrangement joins TRBV7-9 to TRBJ2-3, with 12 bases that match TRBD2. CDR3 length equals 16 residues. Germline trimming cut 5 bases from V and 2 bases from J; bases unmatched to any gene: 5. The germline gives CDR1 SEHNR, CDR2 FQNEAQ (reference sequence). The CDR3 DNA reads as TGTGCCAGCAGCGGACTAGCGGGGCTGTTCACAGATACGCAGTATTTT. Encoded protein: CASSGLAGLFTDTQYF.

The chain links TRBV6-2 or TRBV6-3 to TRBJ2-3; D might be TRBD1 (5 bases). The CDR3 totals 14 residues. V lost 2 bases and J lost 0, with 6 bases in between. Germline lookup yields CDR1 MNHEY and CDR2 SVGEGT. The CDR3 DNA sequence: TGTGCCAGCAGTTACCAGGGTAGCACAGATACGCAGTATTTT. Protein: CASSYQGSTDTQYF.

The chain carries TRBV28 and TRBJ1-2; 7 bases agree with TRBD1. This CDR3 contains 14 residues. The germline V gene has CDR1 MDHEN and CDR2 SYDVKM. J gave up 7 bases and V 6 bases, and 11 bases lay outside the gene matches. The CDR3 loop is CASRPSGGLGGYTF. CDR3 bases: TGTGCCAGCAGACCTTCAGGGGGGCTTGGTGGCTACACCTTC.

The chain is built from TRBV3-1 (or the pseudogene TRBV3-2) and TRBJ1-5; D is unresolved. Trimming took off 4 bases at V and 3 bases at J, with 13 bases between the two ends. Germline-derived CDR1 and CDR2 are LGHDT and YNNKEL (reference sequence). CDR3 length: 15 amino acids. The CDR3 sequence: CASSPQPGINQPQHF. The CDR3 DNA follows: TGTGCCAGCAGCCCCCAACCGGGGATCAATCAGCCCCAGCATTTT.

The rearrangement uses TRBV3-1 (or the pseudogene TRBV3-2) and TRBJ2-5; the match to TRBD2 covers 8 bases. This CDR3 region has 19 residues. Germline V lookup: CDR1 LGHDT, CDR2 YNNKEL (reference sequence). J was trimmed by 6 bases and V by 5 bases; bases with no gene match: 23. CDR3: CASSANSMGTGGPRKTQYF. The CDR3 region has the DNA TGTGCCAGCAGCGCGAACAGCATGGGGACGGGGGGGCCTAGGAAGACCCAGTACTTC.

The genes are TRBV5-6 and TRBJ1-1; the D is unclear. V lost 1 base, J lost 4 bases, and 11 bases lay in between. CDR1 is SGHDT, CDR2 YYEEEE, per germline. CDR3 length equals 14 residues. CDR3 region: CASSLSRAVTEAFF. CDR3 DNA: TGTGCCAGCAGCTTGTCGAGGGCAGTCACTGAAGCTTTCTTT. Using reference TRBV5-6 and TRBJ1-1 for the parts outside the CDR3, the full variable domain is DAGVTQSPTHLIKTRGQQVTLRCSPKSGHDTVSWYQQALGQGPQFIFQYYEEEERQRGNFPDRFSGHQFPNYSSELNVNALLLGDSALYLCASSLSRAVTEAFFGQGTRLTVV.

The rearrangement links TRBV19 to TRBJ2-2, with 12 positions matching TRBD2. The V segment lost 4 bases and the J segment 3 bases; nucleotides outside the gene matches: 0. CDR1 is LNHDA and CDR2 is SQIVND in the germline V gene (reference sequence). The CDR3 length is 15 residues. CDR3 DNA sequence: TGTGCCAGTAGTAGACTAGCGGGGGACACCGGGGAGCTGTTTTTT. It yields the protein CASSRLAGDTGELFF.

The chain carries TRBV9 and TRBJ1-4; tentative D call: TRBD1 (6 bases). Between the trimmed V and J ends, which lost 3 bases and 8 bases, there was a span of 20 bases. Looked up from germline, CDR1 is SGDLS and CDR2 is YYNGEE. This CDR3 is built from 16 residues. CDR3 in DNA: TGTGCCAGCAGCGCATCCCCCAACAGGGAACCAGAAAAACTGTTTTTT. Amino acids: CASSASPNREPEKLFF.